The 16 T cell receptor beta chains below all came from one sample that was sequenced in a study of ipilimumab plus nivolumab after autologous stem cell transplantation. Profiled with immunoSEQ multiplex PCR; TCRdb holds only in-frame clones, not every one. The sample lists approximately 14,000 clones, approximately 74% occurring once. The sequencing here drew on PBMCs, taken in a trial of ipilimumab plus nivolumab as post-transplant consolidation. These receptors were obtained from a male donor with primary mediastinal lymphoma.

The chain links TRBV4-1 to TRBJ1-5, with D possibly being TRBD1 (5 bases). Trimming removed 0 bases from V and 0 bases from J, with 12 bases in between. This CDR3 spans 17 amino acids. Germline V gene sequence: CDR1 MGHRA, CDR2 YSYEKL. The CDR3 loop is CASSQDPAGHSNQPQHF. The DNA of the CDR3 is TGCGCCAGCAGCCAAGATCCGGCAGGGCATAGCAATCAGCCCCAGCATTTT.

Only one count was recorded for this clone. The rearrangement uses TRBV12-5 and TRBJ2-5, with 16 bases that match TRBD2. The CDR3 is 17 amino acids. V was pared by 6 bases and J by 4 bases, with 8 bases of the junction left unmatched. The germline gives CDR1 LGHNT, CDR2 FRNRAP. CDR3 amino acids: CASGTGTSGGAGETQYF. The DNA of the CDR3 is TGTGCTAGTGGGACAGGGACTAGCGGGGGGGCCGGAGAGACCCAGTACTTC.

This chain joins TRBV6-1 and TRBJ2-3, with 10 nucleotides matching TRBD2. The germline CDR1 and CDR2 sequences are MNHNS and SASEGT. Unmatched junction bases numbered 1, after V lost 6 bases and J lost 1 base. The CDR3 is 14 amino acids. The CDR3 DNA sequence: TGTGCCAGCAGGGGGACTAGCGGCACAGATACGCAGTATTTT. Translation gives CASRGTSGTDTQYF.

The CDR3 coding sequence is TGTGCCAGCAGTGGGACTAGCGGGGGGGCCCGTTACAATGAGCAGTTCTTC. It is translated as CASSGTSGGARYNEQFF. V usage is TRBV21-1 and J usage is TRBJ2-1; TRBD2 reflects the table's D call only, with no check against the DNA. TRBV21-1 is an annotated pseudogene. The length of the CDR3 is 17 residues.

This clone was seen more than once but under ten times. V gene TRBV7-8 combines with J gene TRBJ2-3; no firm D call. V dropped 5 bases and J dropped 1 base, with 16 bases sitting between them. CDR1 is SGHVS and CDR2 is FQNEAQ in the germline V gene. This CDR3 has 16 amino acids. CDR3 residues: CASSPLGSSRTDTQYF. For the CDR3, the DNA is TGTGCCAGCAGCCCGTTGGGCAGCAGTCGCACAGATACGCAGTATTTT.

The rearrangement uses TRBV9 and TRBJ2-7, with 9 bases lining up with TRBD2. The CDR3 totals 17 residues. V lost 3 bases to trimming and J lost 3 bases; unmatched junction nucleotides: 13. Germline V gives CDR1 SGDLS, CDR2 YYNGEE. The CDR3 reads CASSGGTRSGGYYEQYF. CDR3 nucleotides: TGTGCCAGCAGCGGAGGGACACGTAGCGGGGGTTACTACGAGCAGTACTTC.

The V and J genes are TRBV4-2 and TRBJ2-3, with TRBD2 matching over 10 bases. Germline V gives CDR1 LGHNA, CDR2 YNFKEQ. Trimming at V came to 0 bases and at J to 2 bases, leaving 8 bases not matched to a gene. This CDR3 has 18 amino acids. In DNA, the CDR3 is TGTGCCAGCAGCCAAGACATCAGGACTAGCGGTCTCACAGATACGCAGTATTTT. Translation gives CASSQDIRTSGLTDTQYF.

The CDR3, as DNA: TGTGCCACCGGCCCCCCCACAGGGGAAGACAATCAGCCCCAGCATTTT. Protein: CATGPPTGEDNQPQHF. This chain uses TRBV11-3 with TRBJ1-5; 7 nucleotides match TRBD1. This CDR3 is built from 16 residues. Germline trimming cut 10 bases from V and 3 bases from J; bases unmatched to any gene: 15. Germline V gene lookup returns CDR1 SGHNT and CDR2 YENEEA.

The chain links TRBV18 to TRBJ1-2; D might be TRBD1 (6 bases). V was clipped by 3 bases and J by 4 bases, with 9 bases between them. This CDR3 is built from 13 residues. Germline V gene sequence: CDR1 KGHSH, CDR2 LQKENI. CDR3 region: CASSPGTSYGYTF. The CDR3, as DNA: TGTGCCAGCTCACCCGGGACATCCTATGGCTACACCTTC.

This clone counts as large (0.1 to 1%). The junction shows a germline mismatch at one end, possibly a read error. CDR3 sequence (DNA): TGTGCCAGCAGCGTAGCGGGGGTATACAATGAGCAGTTCTTC. Translating gives CASSVAGVYNEQFF. V and J are TRBV7-8 and TRBJ2-1; TRBD2 matches at 9 bases. Per germline, CDR1 SGHVS and CDR2 FQNEAQ. This CDR3 is built from 14 residues. Full variable domain (missing parts from reference TRBV7-8 and TRBJ2-1): GAGVSQSPRYKVAKRGQDVALRCDPISGHVSLFWYQQALGQGPEFLTYFQNEAQLDKSGLPSDRFFAERPEGSVSTLKIQRTQQEDSAVYLCASSVAGVYNEQFFGPGTRLTVL.

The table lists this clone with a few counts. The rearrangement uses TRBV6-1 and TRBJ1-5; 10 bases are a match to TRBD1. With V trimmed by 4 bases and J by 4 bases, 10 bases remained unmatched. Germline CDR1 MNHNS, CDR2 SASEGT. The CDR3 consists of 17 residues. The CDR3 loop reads CASSVRTGTGANQPQHF. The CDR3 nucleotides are TGTGCCAGCAGTGTTAGAACCGGGACAGGGGCGAATCAGCCCCAGCATTTT.

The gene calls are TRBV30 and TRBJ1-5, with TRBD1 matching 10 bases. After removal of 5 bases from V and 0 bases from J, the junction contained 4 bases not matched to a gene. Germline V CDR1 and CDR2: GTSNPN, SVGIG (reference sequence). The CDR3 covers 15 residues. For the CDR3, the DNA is TGTGCCTGGGGGGGACAGGGGCGTAGCAATCAGCCCCAGCATTTT. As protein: CAWGGQGRSNQPQHF.

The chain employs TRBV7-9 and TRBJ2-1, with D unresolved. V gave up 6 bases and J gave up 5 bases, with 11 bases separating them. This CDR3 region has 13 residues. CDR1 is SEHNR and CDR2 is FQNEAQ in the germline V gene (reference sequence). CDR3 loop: CASSRTVNNEQFF. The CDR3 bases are TGTGCCAGCAGTAGAACAGTAAACAATGAGCAGTTCTTC.

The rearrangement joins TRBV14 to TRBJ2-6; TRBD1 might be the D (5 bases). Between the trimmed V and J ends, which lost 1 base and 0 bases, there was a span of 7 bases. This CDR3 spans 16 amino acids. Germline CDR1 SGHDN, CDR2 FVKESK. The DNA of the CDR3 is TGTGCCAGCAGCCAAGTCAGGGACTCTGGGGCCAACGTCCTGACTTTC. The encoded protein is CASSQVRDSGANVLTF.

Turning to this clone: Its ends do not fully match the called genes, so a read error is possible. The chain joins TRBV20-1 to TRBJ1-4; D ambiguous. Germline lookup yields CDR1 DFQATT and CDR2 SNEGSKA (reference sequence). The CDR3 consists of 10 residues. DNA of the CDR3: TGCAGTGCCGGTTCGAGCCGGCGCGTTTTT. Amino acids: CSAGSSRRVF.

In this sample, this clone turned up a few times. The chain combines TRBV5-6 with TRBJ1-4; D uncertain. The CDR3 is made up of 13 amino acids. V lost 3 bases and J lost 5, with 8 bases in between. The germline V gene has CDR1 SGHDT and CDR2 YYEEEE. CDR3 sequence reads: CASSSWENEKLFF. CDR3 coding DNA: TGTGCCAGCAGCTCGTGGGAGAATGAAAAACTGTTTTTT.